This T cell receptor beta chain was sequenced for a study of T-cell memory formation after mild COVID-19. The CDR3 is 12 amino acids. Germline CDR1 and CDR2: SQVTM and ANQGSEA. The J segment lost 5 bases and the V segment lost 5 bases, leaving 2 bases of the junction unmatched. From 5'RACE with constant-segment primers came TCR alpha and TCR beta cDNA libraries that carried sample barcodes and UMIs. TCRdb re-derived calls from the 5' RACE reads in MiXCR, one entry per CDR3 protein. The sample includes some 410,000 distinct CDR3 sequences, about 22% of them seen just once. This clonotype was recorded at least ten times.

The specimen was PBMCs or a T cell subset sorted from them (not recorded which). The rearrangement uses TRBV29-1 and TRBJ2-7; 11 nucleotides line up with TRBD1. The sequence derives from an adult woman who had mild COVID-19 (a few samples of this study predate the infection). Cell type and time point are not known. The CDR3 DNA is TGCAGCGTTTGGACAGGGGGCAACGAGCAGTACTTC. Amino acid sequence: CSVWTGGNEQYF.